The 7 T cell receptor beta chains below all came from one sample that was sequenced in a study of shared clonotypes between healthy human individuals. The assay was immunoSEQ multiplex PCR, and TCRdb's table has in-frame clones only and misses some. The sample includes over a million clones, approximately 97% of them seen just once. Sequenced input: naive CD4+ T cells sorted from blood. The subset: CD45RA+ positively selected. These receptors originate from a man younger than 40 in good health.

This clone was observed once. This chain joins TRBV7-6 and TRBJ1-1, with 8 bases aligning to TRBD1. There are 15 residues in the CDR3. Looked up from germline, CDR1 is SGHVS and CDR2 is FNYEAQ. Trimming took 0 bases from V and 4 from J; bases not matched to a gene: 4. This CDR3 reads CASSLAVRGPTEAFF. CDR3 coding DNA: TGTGCCAGCAGCTTAGCGGTCAGGGGGCCCACTGAAGCTTTCTTT.

The chain couples TRBV18 to TRBJ2-1; perhaps TRBD1 as D (5 bases). V lost 0 bases and J 8 bases, leaving 11 bases between the germline ends. The V gene's germline CDR1 is KGHSH and CDR2 LQKENI. The CDR3 is 14 amino acids. CDR3 in amino acids: CASSPPSGAYEQFF. CDR3 coding DNA: TGTGCCAGCTCACCACCTTCTGGGGCCTATGAGCAGTTCTTC. The full variable domain, with the rest looked up from reference TRBV18 and TRBJ2-1, is NAGVMQNPRHLVRRRGQEARLRCSPMKGHSHVYWYRQLPEEGLKFMVYLQKENIIDESGMPKERFSAEFPKEGPSILRIQQVVRGDSAAYFCASSPPSGAYEQFFGPGTRLTVL.

The rearrangement links TRBV18 to TRBJ2-7, with D tentatively TRBD2 (6 bases). V was trimmed by 5 bases and J by 2 bases, leaving 16 bases between them. Germline lookup yields CDR1 KGHSH and CDR2 LQKENI. The CDR3 extends over 15 amino acids. CDR3 sequence: CASSSLRETTYEQYF. The CDR3 bases are TGTGCCAGCTCATCCTTACGGGAGACAACCTACGAGCAGTACTTC. Based on the CDR3 plus reference TRBV18 and TRBJ2-7, the full variable domain is NAGVMQNPRHLVRRRGQEARLRCSPMKGHSHVYWYRQLPEEGLKFMVYLQKENIIDESGMPKERFSAEFPKEGPSILRIQQVVRGDSAAYFCASSSLRETTYEQYFGPGTRLTVT.

The chain recombines TRBV5-4 with TRBJ2-1; possibly TRBD1 for D (6 bases). This CDR3 is 16 amino acids long. V was pared by 4 bases and J by 1 base, with 15 bases between. Germline CDR1 reads SGHNT; CDR2 reads YYREEE (reference sequence). Written as DNA, the CDR3 is TGTGCCAGCAGCCCTAGACAGGCCAAATCCTACAATGAGCAGTTCTTC. This translates into CASSPRQAKSYNEQFF.

The rearrangement links TRBV7-9 to TRBJ2-7; possible D gene TRBD1, 6 bases. Trimming shortened V by 3 bases and J by 2 bases, and 14 bases separated the two germline ends. There are 15 residues in the CDR3. Per the germline V gene, CDR1 is SEHNR and CDR2 is FQNEAQ (reference sequence). This CDR3 is CASSLGSTGAYEQYF. The CDR3 DNA follows: TGTGCCAGCAGCTTGGGGTCGACAGGAGCCTACGAGCAGTACTTC.

The chain links TRBV11-3 to TRBJ2-3; the match to TRBD2 covers 7 bases. Germline V gene lookup returns CDR1 SGHNT and CDR2 YENEEA. This CDR3 contains 14 residues. The J segment lost 4 bases and the V segment lost 5 bases, leaving 6 bases of the junction unmatched. CDR3 DNA: TGTGCCAGCAGCGCGGGAGAAGAGGCAGATACGCAGTATTTT. Translation: CASSAGEEADTQYF.

The J gene is TRBJ2-1, the V gene TRBV10-3; D remains unclear. CDR1 is ENHRY, CDR2 SYGVKD, per germline. The CDR3 is made up of 12 amino acids. The germline V and J ends were trimmed by 4 bases and 5 bases, with 6 bases remaining between them. The CDR3 DNA is TGTGCCATCAGTGGTCAGAACAATGAGCAGTTCTTC. Protein product: CAISGQNNEQFF.